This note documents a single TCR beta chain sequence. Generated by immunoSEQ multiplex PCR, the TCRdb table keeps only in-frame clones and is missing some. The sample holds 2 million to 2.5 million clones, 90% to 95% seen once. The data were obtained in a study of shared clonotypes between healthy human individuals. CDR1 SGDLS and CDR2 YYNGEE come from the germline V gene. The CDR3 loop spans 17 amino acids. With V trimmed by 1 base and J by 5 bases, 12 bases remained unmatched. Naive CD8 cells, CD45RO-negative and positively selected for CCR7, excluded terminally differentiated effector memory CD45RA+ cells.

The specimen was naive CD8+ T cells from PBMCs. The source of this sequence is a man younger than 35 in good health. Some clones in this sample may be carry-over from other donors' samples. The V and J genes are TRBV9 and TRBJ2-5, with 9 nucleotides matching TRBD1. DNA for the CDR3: TGTGCCAGCAGCGTAAGGCCGGGACAGGGTGGTTGGGAGACCCAGTACTTC. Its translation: CASSVRPGQGGWETQYF.